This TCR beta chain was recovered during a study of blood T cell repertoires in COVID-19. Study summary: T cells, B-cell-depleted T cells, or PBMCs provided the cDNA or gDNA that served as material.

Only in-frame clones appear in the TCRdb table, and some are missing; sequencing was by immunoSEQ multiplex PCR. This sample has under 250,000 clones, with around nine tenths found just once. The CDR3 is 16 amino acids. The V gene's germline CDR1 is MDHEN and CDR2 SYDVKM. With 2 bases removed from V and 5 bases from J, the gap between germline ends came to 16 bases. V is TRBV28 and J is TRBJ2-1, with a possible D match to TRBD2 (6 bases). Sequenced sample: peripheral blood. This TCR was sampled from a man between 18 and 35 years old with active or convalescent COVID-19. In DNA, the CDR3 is TGTGCCAGCAGTTTAATCGCGGGAAGGAAGGACAATGAGCAGTTCTTC. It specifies CASSLIAGRKDNEQFF.